The clone carrying this T cell receptor beta chain showed up just once. The antigen is undetermined. This CDR3 is built from 14 residues. CDR1 SEHNR and CDR2 FQNEAQ come from the germline V gene (reference sequence). Trimming removed 5 bases from V and 3 bases from J, with 14 bases in between. These data belong to a study of OX40 agonist ivuxolimab in advanced cancers. Study-level results: Mean expanded clone counts were higher in CD8+ than CD4+ T cells.

Data came from immunoSEQ multiplex PCR; TCRdb stores just in-frame clones and leaves some out. The sample lists some 58,000 clones; around 81% were seen once. The TCR comes from an adult with an advanced solid tumor such as melanoma, head and neck, liver or kidney cancer. The chain has TRBV7-9 and TRBJ2-7, with D uncertain. Sequences were derived from CD4+ or CD8+ T cells sorted from blood, sampled in a trial of the OX40 agonist ivuxolimab. CDR3 sequence: CASSQIRANYEQYF. CDR3 in DNA: TGTGCCAGCAGCCAAATACGGGCAAACTACGAGCAGTACTTC.